The clone carrying this T cell receptor (beta chain) occurred a few times. Its antigen is not identified. MiXCR, run by TCRdb on the 5' RACE reads, gives a single entry per CDR3 protein. The sample yields under 400,000 distinct CDR3 sequences, under 15% seen once. The CDR3 loop spans 13 amino acids. V lost 3 bases, J lost 4 bases, and 9 bases lay in between. The germline gives CDR1 WNHNN, CDR2 SYGVQD (reference sequence). The data derive from a study of T cells after yellow fever vaccination. Findings and limits, study-wide: Some clonotypes were seen in both the CD4 and the CD8 compartments. These made up a small share and likely arose from convergent recombination. A large majority of primary-vaccination clones showed up again after the booster (just under 97% CD4, 75% to 90% CD8).

This chain joins TRBV10-1 and TRBJ2-5; D remains unclear. The material sequenced was CD4+ T cells sorted from PBMCs, taken 15 days after the yellow fever booster vaccination. The TCR originated in a man aged 18 to 29 who received the YFV17D yellow fever vaccine. This CDR3 reads CASSDSGVETQYF. CDR3 in DNA: TGCGCCAGCAGTGATTCTGGGGTAGAGACCCAGTACTTC.